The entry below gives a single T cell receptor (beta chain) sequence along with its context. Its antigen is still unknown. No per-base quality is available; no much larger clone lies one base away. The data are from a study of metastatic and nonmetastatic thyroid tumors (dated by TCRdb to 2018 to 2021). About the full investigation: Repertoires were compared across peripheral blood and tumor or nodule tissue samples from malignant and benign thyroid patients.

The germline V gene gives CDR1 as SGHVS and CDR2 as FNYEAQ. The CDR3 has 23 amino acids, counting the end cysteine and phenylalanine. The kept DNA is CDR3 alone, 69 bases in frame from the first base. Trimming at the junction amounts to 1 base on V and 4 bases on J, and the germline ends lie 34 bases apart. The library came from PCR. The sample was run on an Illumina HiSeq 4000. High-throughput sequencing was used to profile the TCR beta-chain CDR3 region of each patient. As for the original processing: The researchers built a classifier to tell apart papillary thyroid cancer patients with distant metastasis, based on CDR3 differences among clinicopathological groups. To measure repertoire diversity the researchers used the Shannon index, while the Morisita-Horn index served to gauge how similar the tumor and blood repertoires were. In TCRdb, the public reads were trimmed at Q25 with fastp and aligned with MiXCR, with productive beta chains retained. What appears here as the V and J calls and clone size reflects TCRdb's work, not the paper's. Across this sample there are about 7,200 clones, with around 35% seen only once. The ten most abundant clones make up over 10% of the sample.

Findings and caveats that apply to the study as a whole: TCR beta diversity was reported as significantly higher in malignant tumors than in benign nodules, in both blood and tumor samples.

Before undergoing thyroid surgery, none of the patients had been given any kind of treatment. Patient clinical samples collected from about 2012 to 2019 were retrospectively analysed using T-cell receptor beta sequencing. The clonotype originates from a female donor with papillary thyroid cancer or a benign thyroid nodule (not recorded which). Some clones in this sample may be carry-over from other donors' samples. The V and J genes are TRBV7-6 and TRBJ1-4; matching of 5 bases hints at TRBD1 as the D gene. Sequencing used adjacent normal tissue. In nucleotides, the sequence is TGTGCCAGCAGCTTAGTGGGCCCCTTAGAACCTATCGGGGACCTCCGGGGTAATGAAAAACTGTTTTTT. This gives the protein CASSLVGPLEPIGDLRGNEKLFF.